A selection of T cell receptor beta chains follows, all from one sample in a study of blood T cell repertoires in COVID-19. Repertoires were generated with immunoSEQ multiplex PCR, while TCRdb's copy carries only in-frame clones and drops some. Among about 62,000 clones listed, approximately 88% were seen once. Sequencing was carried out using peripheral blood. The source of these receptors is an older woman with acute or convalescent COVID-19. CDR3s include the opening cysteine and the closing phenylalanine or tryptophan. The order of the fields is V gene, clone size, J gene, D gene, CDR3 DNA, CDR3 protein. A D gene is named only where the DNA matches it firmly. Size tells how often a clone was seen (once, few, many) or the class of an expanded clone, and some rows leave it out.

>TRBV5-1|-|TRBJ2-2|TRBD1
TGCGCCAGCAGCTTGAACCAGGGGGCAGACACCGGGGAGCTGTTTTTT
CASSLNQGADTGELFF
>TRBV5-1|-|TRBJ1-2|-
TGCGCCAGCAGAGCGTTGCCGGGGTCCGGTGGCTACACCTTC
CASRALPGSGGYTF
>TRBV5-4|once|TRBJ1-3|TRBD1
TGTGCCAGCAGCCGCGACAGGGGGCCTGGAAACACCATATATTTT
CASSRDRGPGNTIYF
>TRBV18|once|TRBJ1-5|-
TGTGCCAGCTCACCTACAGATAGCAATCAGCCCCAGCATTTT
CASSPTDSNQPQHF
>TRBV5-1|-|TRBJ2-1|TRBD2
TGCGCCAGCAGCTTGGTAGCGGGGCGCTCCTACAATGAGCAGTTCTTC
CASSLVAGRSYNEQFF
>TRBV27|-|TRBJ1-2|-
TGTGCCAGCAGTGCATTTGAGGGCGCTAACTATGGCTACACCTTC
CASSAFEGANYGYTF
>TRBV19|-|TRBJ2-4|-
TGTGCCAGTAGTACCTACAGAAACATTCAGTACTTC
CASSTYRNIQYF
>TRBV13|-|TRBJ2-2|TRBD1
TGTGCCAGCAGCCCCCGGTGGCAGGGGGACGACACCGGGGAGCTGTTTTTT
CASSPRWQGDDTGELFF
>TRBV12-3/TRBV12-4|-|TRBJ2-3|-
TGTGCCAGCAGTTCAGTTGATACGCAGTATTTT
CASSSVDTQYF
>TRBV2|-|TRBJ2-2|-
TGTGCCAGCAGTCCCGGACAGATAACCGGGGAGCTGTTTTTT
CASSPGQITGELFF
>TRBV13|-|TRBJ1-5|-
TGTGCCAGCAGCTTAAGTAGGACTGGAAACAATCAGCCCCAGCATTTT
CASSLSRTGNNQPQHF
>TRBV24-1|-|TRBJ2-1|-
TGTGCCACCAGGGGGCAGGGGAGCTCCTACAATGAGCAGTTCTTC
CATRGQGSSYNEQFF
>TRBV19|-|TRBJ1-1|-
TGTGCCAGTAGTTACAGCAACACTGAAGCTTTCTTT
CASSYSNTEAFF
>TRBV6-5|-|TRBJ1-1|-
TGTGCCAGCAGCGCCGACTGGGGCGGTGAAGCTTTCTTT
CASSADWGGEAFF
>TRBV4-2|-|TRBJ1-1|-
TGTGCCAGCAGCCACGCAGGGGCCAGGAACACTGAAGCTTTCTTT
CASSHAGARNTEAFF
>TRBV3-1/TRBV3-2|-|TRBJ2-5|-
TGTGCCAGCAGCCCCGACAGAGTAGAGACCCAGTACTTC
CASSPDRVETQYF
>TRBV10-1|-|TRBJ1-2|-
TGCGCCAGCAGTGAGGAACCAGAACGTGGCTACACCTTC
CASSEEPERGYTF
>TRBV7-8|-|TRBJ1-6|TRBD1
TGTGCCAGCAGTTTGGGACAGTTGAATTCACCCCTCCACTTT
CASSLGQLNSPLHF
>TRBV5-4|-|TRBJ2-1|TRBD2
TGTGCCAGCAGCTTGCGGGCGGGAGGGGGAAACAATGAGCAGTTCTTC
CASSLRAGGGNNEQFF
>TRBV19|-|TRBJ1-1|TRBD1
TGTGCCAGTAGTCCGATTTTGACAGGGTTGAACACTGAAGCTTTCTTT
CASSPILTGLNTEAFF
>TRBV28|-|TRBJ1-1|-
TGTGCCAGCAGTTTATGGGCAGTCCTGAACACTGAAGCTTTCTTT
CASSLWAVLNTEAFF
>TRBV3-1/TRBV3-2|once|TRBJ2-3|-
TGTGCCAGCAGCCACTCCGTGACAGATACGCAGTATTTT
CASSHSVTDTQYF
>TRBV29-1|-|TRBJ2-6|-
TGCAGCGTGTACTCTGGGGCCAACGTCCTGACTTTC
CSVYSGANVLTF
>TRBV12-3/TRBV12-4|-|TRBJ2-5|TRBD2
TGTGCCAGCAGACTCCTAGCGGGAGAGACCCAGTACTTC
CASRLLAGETQYF
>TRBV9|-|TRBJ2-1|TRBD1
TGTGCCAGCAGCGTAGTTGGGACAGGGAACTACAATGAGCAGTTCTTC
CASSVVGTGNYNEQFF
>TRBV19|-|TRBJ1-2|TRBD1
TGTGCCAGTAGTACTGACAGGGTCCATGGCTACACCTTC
CASSTDRVHGYTF
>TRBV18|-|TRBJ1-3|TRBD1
TGTGCCAGCTCACAGGGGACAGGCTCTGGAAACACCATATATTTT
CASSQGTGSGNTIYF
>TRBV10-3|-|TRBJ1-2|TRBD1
TGTGCCATCACTCCGAACAGGGGTAACTTAGAGGGCTACACCTTC
CAITPNRGNLEGYTF
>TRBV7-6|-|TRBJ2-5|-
TGTGCCAGCAGCCTAAGGTCACAGAGACGGGAGACCCAGTACTTC
CASSLRSQRRETQYF
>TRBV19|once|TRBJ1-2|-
TGTGCCAGTACCCCCGGGAGGCCGCCCTATGGCTACACCTTC
CASTPGRPPYGYTF
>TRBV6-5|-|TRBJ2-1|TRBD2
TGTGCCAGCAGTAAACCGGGACTATTATTCAATGAGCAGTTCTTC
CASSKPGLLFNEQFF
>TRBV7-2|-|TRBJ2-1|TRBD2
TGTGCCAGCAGCCCACTAGCGGAGCAGTTCTTC
CASSPLAEQFF
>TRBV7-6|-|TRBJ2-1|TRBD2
TGTGCCAGCAGCTTAAGATCTTGGGGCCTAGCGGGCAACAATGAGCAGTTCTTC
CASSLRSWGLAGNNEQFF
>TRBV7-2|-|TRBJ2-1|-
TGTGCCAGCAGCTTACAAGGGGCGTACAATGAGCAGTTCTTC
CASSLQGAYNEQFF
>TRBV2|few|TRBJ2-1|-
TGTGCCACCTCAATTACCCGGGACTCGCAGTTCTTC
CATSITRDSQFF
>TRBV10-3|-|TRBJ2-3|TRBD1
TGTGCCATCAGTGGTCACAGGGGGGTTACAGATACGCAGTATTTT
CAISGHRGVTDTQYF
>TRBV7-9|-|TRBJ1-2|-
TGTGCCAGCAGCCCCCAATCCGGCAGGAACTATGGCTACACCTTC
CASSPQSGRNYGYTF
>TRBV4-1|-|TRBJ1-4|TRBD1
TGCGCCAGCAGCCAACAAATGACAGGGGAAAAACTGTTTTTT
CASSQQMTGEKLFF
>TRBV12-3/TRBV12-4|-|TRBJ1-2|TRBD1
TGTGCCAGCAGTCGACAGGGAGGTGGCTACACCTTC
CASSRQGGGYTF
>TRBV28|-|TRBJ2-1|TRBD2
TGTGCCAGCAGCCTACTAGCGGGGGGACACAATGAGCAGTTCTTC
CASSLLAGGHNEQFF
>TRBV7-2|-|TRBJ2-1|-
TGTGCCAGCAGCTTAGGCCAAGGAGCGGGTGGGAGCCCGTTCTTC
CASSLGQGAGGSPFF
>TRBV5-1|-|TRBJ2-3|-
TGCGCCAGCAGCTTGGTGGTAGCGCTGAGCACAGATACGCAGTATTTT
CASSLVVALSTDTQYF
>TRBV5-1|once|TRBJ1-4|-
TGCGCCAGCAGACCCACCTACGGACAGATAAATGAAAAACTGTTTTTT
CASRPTYGQINEKLFF
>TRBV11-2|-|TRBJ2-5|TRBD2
TGTGCCAGCAGCCAAGCAGTTGGCGCTATGCCGCGGGGGGAGACCCAGTACTTC
CASSQAVGAMPRGETQYF
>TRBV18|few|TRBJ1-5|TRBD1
TGTGCCAGCTCACCTAACCCGGGACAGGGGGGGGATAGCAATCAGCCCCAGCATTTT
CASSPNPGQGGDSNQPQHF
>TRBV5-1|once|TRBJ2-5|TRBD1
TGCGCCAGCAGCTTGGCCTATCAGGACAGGAACCAAGAGACCCAGTACTTC
CASSLAYQDRNQETQYF
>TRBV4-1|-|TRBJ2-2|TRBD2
TGCGCCAGCAGCCAAGCCCGTGGACTAGGCGGTTTTTACACCGGGGAGCTGTTTTTT
CASSQARGLGGFYTGELFF
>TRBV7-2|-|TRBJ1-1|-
TGTGCCAGCAGCTTACCTCCCGTGACAGTCTCTTGGGTCTTT
CASSLPPVTVSWVF